The source of this T cell receptor beta chain is a study of regulatory T cells in long-lasting Graves disease. About the research overall: More than 5 years of antithyroid drugs with positive TSH receptor antibodies defined persistent Graves' disease. General study points: Graves' patients with persistent disease showed TCR diversity lower than patients newly diagnosed.

The time point denotes: persistent/refractory GD, antithyroid drugs over 5 years with positive TRAb. PBMC-extracted RNA yielded the TCR library. Trimming left V 1 base short and J 5 bases short, with 18 bases between. Germline loops: CDR1 SGHAT, CDR2 FQNNGV. This CDR3 contains 16 residues. Libraries of TCR beta came from iRepertoire HTBI primers plus Arm-PCR of CDR3 regions. Each CDR3 protein gets one entry after TCRdb re-called the multiplex PCR reads with MiXCR. This table holds about 470,000 distinct CDR3 sequences, less than 25% found once. This clonotype was picked up a small number of times. The antigen is unknown.

The sample was peripheral blood mononuclear cells (PBMCs), taken when the disease was refractory, from a patient treated with antithyroid drugs. This TCR was sampled from a female donor with Graves disease. J is TRBJ2-7 and V is TRBV11-2; tentatively, D is TRBD1 (5 bases). CDR3 protein: CASSLVAPLGVNEQYF. Here the CDR3 DNA reads TGTGCCAGCAGCTTAGTCGCTCCTTTAGGGGTAAACGAGCAGTACTTC. The variable domain in full, completed from reference TRBV11-2 and TRBJ2-7, reads EAGVAQSPRYKIIEKRQSVAFWCNPISGHATLYWYQQILGQGPKLLIQFQNNGVVDDSQLPKDRFSAERLKGVDSTLKIQPAKLEDSAVYLCASSLVAPLGVNEQYFGPGTRLTVT.